One sample yielded the 18 T cell receptor beta chains listed below, sequenced in a study of CXCR3-negative and CXCR3-positive naive CD8 T cells. General study findings and limits: For CXCR3-positive naive cells, TRB CDR3s were more hydrophobic than those of CXCR3-negative naive cells.

5' RACE that incorporated UMI labels was used to prepare the TRB cDNA libraries. TCRdb re-called the 5' RACE reads; every CDR3 protein appears as one record, without DNA. The data show 50,000 to 70,000 distinct CDR3 sequences, and the top ten clones hold roughly 0.5%. The antigens for these receptors are not known. The sample consisted of naive CXCR3+ CD8+ T cells from blood. Sample subset: CD45RO-CCR7+CD27+CD95- naive CD8+ T cells expressing CXCR3 (TNR3+). The receptors were sampled from a human donor in good health. Some clones in this sample may be carry-over from other donors' samples.

The V gene is TRBV6-2 or TRBV6-3, the J gene TRBJ2-2; as DNA is missing, the TRBD1 call by TCRdb cannot be tested. The germline CDR1 and CDR2 sequences are MNHEY and SVGEGT. The CDR3 extends over 15 amino acids. The chain's CDR3 is CASQAGAENTGELFF.

The rearrangement joins TRBV29-1 to TRBJ2-1; TCRdb gives TRBD1 as the D gene, but with no DNA this cannot be confirmed. CDR1 and CDR2 from the germline V gene are SQVTM and ANQGSEA. This CDR3 contains 12 residues. The CDR3 here is CSVLTGTAEQFF.

J is TRBJ2-7 and V is TRBV9; TCRdb designates TRBD1, a call that cannot be tested without DNA. This CDR3 spans 14 amino acids. Germline CDR1 is SGDLS and CDR2 is YYNGEE. CDR3: CASSVWDEPYEQYF.

The chain uses TRBV7-9 and TRBJ2-1. The CDR3 is made up of 15 amino acids. Per germline, CDR1 SEHNR and CDR2 FQNEAQ (reference sequence). This chain's CDR3 is CASSLRGELNNEQFF. The whole variable domain, remainder taken from reference TRBV7-9 and TRBJ2-1, is DTGVSQNPRHKITKRGQNVTFRCDPISEHNRLYWYRQTLGQGPEFLTYFQNEAQLEKSRLLSDRFSAERPKGSFSTLEIQRTEQGDSAMYLCASSLRGELNNEQFFGPGTRLTVL.

The V and J genes are TRBV7-9 and TRBJ2-3; no DNA is available, so the TRBD1 call from TCRdb remains unchecked. The CDR3 loop spans 15 amino acids. Germline-derived CDR1 and CDR2 are SEHNR and FQNEAQ (reference sequence). The CDR3: CASSPGRASTDTQYF.

The V gene is TRBV4-3, the J gene TRBJ2-7; TCRdb gives TRBD2 as the D gene, but with no DNA this cannot be confirmed. This CDR3 region has 14 residues. Germline CDR1 LGHNA, CDR2 YSLEER. The chain's CDR3 is CASSRLTSDYEQYF.

The rearrangement joins TRBV28 to TRBJ2-7; with no DNA, the TCRdb D assignment of TRBD1 cannot be verified. This CDR3 spans 17 amino acids. Germline V CDR1 and CDR2: MDHEN, SYDVKM. This CDR3 reads CASSLSVGQGVFYEQYF.

This chain joins TRBV27 and TRBJ2-7; no DNA is available, so the TRBD1 call from TCRdb remains unchecked. Looked up from germline, CDR1 is MNHEY and CDR2 is SMNVEV (reference sequence). The CDR3 totals 14 residues. The CDR3 spells CASSWAGGVYEQYF.

V gene TRBV7-9 combines with J gene TRBJ1-6; the TRBD1 assignment by TCRdb is unverifiable without DNA. The CDR3 covers 16 residues. The germline V gene encodes CDR1 SEHNR and CDR2 FQNEAQ (reference sequence). CDR3 sequence: CASSLPEGEMGSPLHF.

The rearrangement joins TRBV28 to TRBJ2-7; the D gene TCRdb calls, TRBD1, cannot be checked with no DNA. CDR1 and CDR2 from the germline V gene are MDHEN and SYDVKM. The CDR3 loop spans 14 amino acids. The CDR3 sequence: CASSFWTGAYEQYF.

The chain couples TRBV5-1 to TRBJ2-7; no DNA is available, so the TRBD1 call from TCRdb remains unchecked. The CDR3 spans 14 residues. Germline assignment: CDR1 SGHRS and CDR2 YFSETQ. The CDR3 loop is CASSLTGQGYEQYF.

This chain connects TRBV4-3 to TRBJ1-2; lacking DNA, the TRBD1 call made by TCRdb goes unchecked. The germline gives CDR1 LGHNA, CDR2 YSLEER. This CDR3 has 18 residues. CDR3 sequence reads: CASSRTGTGDLFGNGYTF.

The gene calls are TRBV29-1 and TRBJ2-2; absent DNA, TCRdb's TRBD2 call cannot be checked. In germline, CDR1 is SQVTM, CDR2 ANQGSEA. The CDR3 has 13 residues. CDR3: CSVWDSGNGELFF.

The V call is TRBV6-2 or TRBV6-3, the J call TRBJ2-1; TCRdb lists TRBD1, though no DNA is available to test this call. The CDR3 is 16 residues long. Germline lookup yields CDR1 MNHEY and CDR2 SVGEGT. CDR3 amino acids: CASSSSSGGDYNEQFF.

V is TRBV28 and J is TRBJ2-7; lacking DNA, the TRBD1 call made by TCRdb goes unchecked. CDR1 is MDHEN and CDR2 is SYDVKM in the germline V gene. The CDR3 loop spans 13 amino acids. CDR3 amino acids: CASSFGGPYEQYF.

The V and J genes are TRBV16 and TRBJ1-2. The CDR3 runs 14 residues. Germline loops: CDR1 KGHSY, CDR2 FQNENV. The CDR3 sequence: CASSQSLGGYGYTF.

The chain links TRBV7-9 to TRBJ2-1. The CDR3 extends over 14 amino acids. CDR1 and CDR2 from the germline V gene are SEHNR and FQNEAQ (reference sequence). The CDR3: CASSSPQSYNEQFF.

The chain uses TRBV12-3 or TRBV12-4 and TRBJ1-2; TCRdb's D gene call, TRBD1, goes unchecked for lack of DNA. The CDR3 runs 13 residues. CDR3 region: CASSLDRRYGYTF.